Following are 20 T cell receptor beta chains from one sample sequenced in a study of blood T cell repertoires in COVID-19. Generated by immunoSEQ multiplex PCR, the TCRdb table keeps only in-frame clones and is missing some. The sample shows 250,000 to 300,000 clones, 80% to 90% of them seen only once. Input material: peripheral blood. The receptors were gathered from a woman between 65 and 79 years old with COVID-19, enrolled during active disease.

The V gene is TRBV10-3, the J gene TRBJ1-1; 9 bases are a match to TRBD1. The CDR3 sequence is 14 residues long. Unmatched junction bases numbered 6, after V lost 9 bases and J lost 1 base. From germline, CDR1 is ENHRY and CDR2 SYGVKD. CDR3 coding DNA: TGTGCCATGCGACAGGGGGGGGAGAACACTGAAGCTTTCTTT. This sequence encodes CAMRQGGENTEAFF.

The chain joins TRBV3-1 (or the pseudogene TRBV3-2) to TRBJ2-7, with D possibly matching TRBD1 (5 bases). The CDR3 consists of 14 residues. Germline-derived CDR1 and CDR2 are LGHDT and YNNKEL (reference sequence). V dropped 1 base and J dropped 10 bases, with 17 bases sitting between them. The CDR3 here is CASSQGGSTRAQYF. CDR3 nucleotides: TGTGCCAGCAGCCAAGGGGGCAGCACGAGAGCTCAGTACTTC.

The V gene is TRBV24-1, the J gene TRBJ2-1; TRBD1 might be the D (5 bases). V was clipped by 4 bases and J by 2 bases, with 11 bases between them. CDR3 length: 15 amino acids. Looked up from germline, CDR1 is KGHDR and CDR2 is SFDVKD. The CDR3 reads CATSEARVTYNEQFF. In DNA form, the CDR3 reads TGTGCCACCAGTGAAGCCAGGGTTACCTACAATGAGCAGTTCTTC.

This clone was found once. The V call is TRBV28, the J call TRBJ2-1, with D possibly being TRBD1 (5 bases). The germline V and J ends were trimmed by 7 bases and 8 bases, with 21 bases remaining between them. CDR1 is MDHEN and CDR2 is SYDVKM in the germline V gene. The CDR3 extends over 15 amino acids. The CDR3 protein is CASIPSRGVMDEQFF. As DNA, the CDR3 is TGTGCCAGCATCCCATCAAGGGGCGTAATGGATGAGCAGTTCTTC.

V gene TRBV19 combines with J gene TRBJ2-7; D unresolved. This CDR3 contains 13 residues. CDR1 is LNHDA, CDR2 SQIVND, per germline (reference sequence). V was shortened by 6 bases and J by 3 bases, with 12 bases between the two germline ends. The CDR3 is CASRMIGGYEQYF. DNA for the CDR3: TGTGCCAGTAGGATGATCGGCGGCTACGAGCAGTACTTC. Variable domain in full (rest from reference TRBV19 and TRBJ2-7): DGGITQSPKYLFRKEGQNVTLSCEQNLNHDAMYWYRQDPGQGLRLIYYSQIVNDFQKGDIAEGYSVSREKKESFPLTVTSAQKNPTAFYLCASRMIGGYEQYFGPGTRLTVT.

This rearrangement joins TRBV19 to TRBJ1-1; 8 bases map to TRBD1. Per the germline V gene, CDR1 is LNHDA and CDR2 is SQIVND (reference sequence). V lost 7 bases to trimming and J lost 0 bases; unmatched junction nucleotides: 7. This CDR3 is built from 15 residues. As DNA, the CDR3 is TGTGCCAGTACCGCTGGACAGGGATTGAACACTGAAGCTTTCTTT. Translated, it gives CASTAGQGLNTEAFF. Full variable domain (rest looked up from reference TRBV19 and TRBJ1-1): DGGITQSPKYLFRKEGQNVTLSCEQNLNHDAMYWYRQDPGQGLRLIYYSQIVNDFQKGDIAEGYSVSREKKESFPLTVTSAQKNPTAFYLCASTAGQGLNTEAFFGQGTRLTVV.

This chain connects TRBV28 to TRBJ1-4, with TRBD1 matching 7 bases. This CDR3 region has 10 residues. The V and J ends lost 8 bases and 17 bases, in that order; junction bases with no gene match: 8. Germline lookup yields CDR1 MDHEN and CDR2 SYDVKM. CDR3 nucleotides: TGTGCCAGCTCCAGGGGGACAGTTTTTTTT. Encoded protein: CASSRGTVFF.

The V call is TRBV5-4, the J call TRBJ1-2; D gene ambiguous. Trimming removed 0 bases at V and 6 bases at J, with 9 bases between. CDR3 length equals 13 residues. CDR1 is SGHNT, CDR2 YYREEE, per germline (reference sequence). The CDR3 loop is CASSLAGSDGYTF. DNA for the CDR3: TGTGCCAGCAGCTTGGCAGGATCTGATGGCTACACCTTC.

This chain links TRBV19 with TRBJ2-3; D is possibly TRBD1 (7 bases). Germline loops: CDR1 LNHDA, CDR2 SQIVND (reference sequence). The length of the CDR3 is 13 residues. V lost 6 bases and J 6 bases, leaving 13 bases between the germline ends. The CDR3 DNA reads TGTGCCAGTAGAACAGGGGCGGGGGATACGCAGTATTTT. This gives the protein CASRTGAGDTQYF.

The V gene is TRBV11-2, the J gene TRBJ2-7, with TRBD1 as a possible D gene (7 bases). CDR3 length: 15 amino acids. Germline V gene data show CDR1 as SGHAT and CDR2 as FQNNGV. Trimming left V 4 bases short and J 6 bases short, with 19 bases between. This chain's CDR3 is CASSSLGPGGREQYF. The CDR3 DNA reads as TGTGCCAGCAGCTCCCTGGGCCCAGGGGGGCGCGAGCAGTACTTC.

The chain employs TRBV18 and TRBJ2-6, with D tentatively TRBD1 (6 bases). CDR1 KGHSH and CDR2 LQKENI come from the germline V gene. V lost 2 bases to trimming and J lost 3 bases, with 11 bases between them. The CDR3 contains 16 residues. As DNA, the CDR3 is TGTGCCAGCTCACCATTGTCAGGGGTTGGGGCCAACGTCCTGACTTTC. Translated, it gives CASSPLSGVGANVLTF.

The chain is built from TRBV6-5 and TRBJ2-3; 7 bases match TRBD1. V dropped 5 bases and J dropped 0; count of bases not matched to a gene: 2. Germline CDR1 is MNHEY and CDR2 is SVGAGI. The CDR3 runs 14 residues. CDR3 loop: CASSMTGSTDTQYF. The CDR3, as DNA: TGTGCCAGCAGTATGACAGGGAGCACAGATACGCAGTATTTT.

About this clone: Its ends do not fully match the called genes, so a read error is possible. V and J are TRBV5-1 and TRBJ1-4; TRBD1 might be the D (5 bases). The CDR3 is 14 residues long. Germline CDR1 reads SGHRS; CDR2 reads YFSETQ. The CDR3 loop is CASSLDTRNEKLFF. DNA for the CDR3: TGCGCCAGCAGTTTGGACACTAGGAATGAAAAACTGTTTTTT.

The J gene is TRBJ1-5, the V gene TRBV5-6, with D possibly being TRBD1 (6 bases). V was trimmed by 1 base and J by 6 bases, leaving 11 bases between them. Germline-derived CDR1 and CDR2 are SGHDT and YYEEEE. The CDR3 totals 14 residues. CDR3: CASSLFQGIQPQHF. The CDR3 DNA follows: TGTGCCAGCAGCTTGTTCCAGGGGATTCAGCCCCAGCATTTT.

This clone occurred once. The chain carries TRBV7-2 and TRBJ1-1; 8 bases fit TRBD1. Per germline, CDR1 SGHTA and CDR2 FQGNSA. The CDR3 has 14 amino acids. The V and J ends lost 5 bases and 5 bases, in that order; junction bases with no gene match: 7. In DNA form, the CDR3 reads TGTGCCAGCAGCGACGGACAGGGTTGGACTGAAGCTTTCTTT. Amino acid sequence: CASSDGQGWTEAFF.

The gene calls are TRBV27 and TRBJ1-1; tentatively, D is TRBD1 (5 bases). Between the trimmed V and J ends, which lost 5 bases and 4 bases, there was a span of 11 bases. The CDR3 extends over 13 amino acids. From germline, CDR1 is MNHEY and CDR2 SMNVEV (reference sequence). The chain's CDR3 is CASSPSGGTEAFF. In nucleotides, the CDR3 is TGTGCCAGCAGTCCCTCCGGGGGCACTGAAGCTTTCTTT.

The chain links TRBV5-4 to TRBJ1-2; D possibly corresponds to TRBD1 (5 bases). This CDR3 has 13 amino acids. Germline values: CDR1 SGHNT, CDR2 YYREEE (reference sequence). Trimming took 1 base from V and 4 from J, leaving 8 bases between them. CDR3 protein: CASSLSQGYGYTF. The CDR3 DNA reads TGTGCCAGCAGCTTGTCTCAGGGCTATGGCTACACCTTC.

The chain combines TRBV27 with TRBJ1-6; D may be TRBD1 (5 bases). V was pared by 3 bases and J by 8 bases, with 14 bases between. The CDR3 extends over 15 amino acids. In germline, CDR1 is MNHEY, CDR2 SMNVEV (reference sequence). CDR3 bases: TGTGCCAGCAGTTTCCGGACCGCCAGGGATTCACCCCTCCACTTT. Translation: CASSFRTARDSPLHF.

This chain links TRBV3-1 (or the pseudogene TRBV3-2) with TRBJ2-7; weak D call: TRBD1 (5 bases). There are 12 residues in the CDR3. Trimming took off 1 base at V and 5 bases at J, with 6 bases between the two ends. Germline CDR1 reads LGHDT; CDR2 reads YNNKEL (reference sequence). Here the CDR3 reads CASSQAGHEQYF. CDR3 DNA sequence: TGTGCCAGCAGCCAAGCAGGGCACGAGCAGTACTTC.

This rearrangement joins TRBV28 to TRBJ1-2, with 8 bases identical to TRBD1. CDR1 is MDHEN, CDR2 SYDVKM, per germline. The CDR3 runs 12 residues. DNA of the CDR3: TGTGTCCTGTGGCAGGGGGCGAGTGGCTACACCTTC. Residues: CVLWQGASGYTF.